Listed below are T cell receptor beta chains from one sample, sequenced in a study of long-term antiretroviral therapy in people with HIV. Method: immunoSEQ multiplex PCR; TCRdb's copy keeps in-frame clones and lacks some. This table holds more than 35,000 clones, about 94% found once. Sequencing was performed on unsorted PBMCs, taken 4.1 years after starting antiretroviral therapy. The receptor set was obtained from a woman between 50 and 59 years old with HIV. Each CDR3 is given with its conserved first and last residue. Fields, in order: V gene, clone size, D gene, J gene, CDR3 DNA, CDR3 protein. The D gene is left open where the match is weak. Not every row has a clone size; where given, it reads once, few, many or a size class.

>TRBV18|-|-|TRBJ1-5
TGTGCCAGCTCACCATCCGGGAACAATCAGCCCCAGCATTTT
CASSPSGNNQPQHF
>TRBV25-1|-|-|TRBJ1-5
TGTGCCTCAGCAGGCAGCAATCAGCCCCAGCATTTT
CASAGSNQPQHF
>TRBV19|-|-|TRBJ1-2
TGTGCCAGTAGAATGTATCACAGGGAGAGCTATGGCTACACCTTC
CASRMYHRESYGYTF
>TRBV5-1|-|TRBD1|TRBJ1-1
TGCGCCAGCAGCCCGGAGGGGGCCACTGAAGCTTTCTTT
CASSPEGATEAFF
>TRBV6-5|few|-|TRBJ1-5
TGTGCCAGCAGTTACTCTCAAAATCAGCCCCAGCATTTT
CASSYSQNQPQHF
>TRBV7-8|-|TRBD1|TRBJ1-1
TGTGCCAGCGATCCGGGACAGGGGATATTTACTGAAGCTTTCTTT
CASDPGQGIFTEAFF
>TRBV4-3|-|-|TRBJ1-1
TGCGCCAGCAGCCAAGCAAAGGGGAGGAACACTGAAGCTTTCTTT
CASSQAKGRNTEAFF
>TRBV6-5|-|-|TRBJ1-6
TGTGCCAGCAGTTACTCGGATAATTCACCCCTCCACTTT
CASSYSDNSPLHF
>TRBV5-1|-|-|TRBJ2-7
TGCGCCAGCAGCCTGGATCCGGGACTTCCCGAGCAGTACTTC
CASSLDPGLPEQYF
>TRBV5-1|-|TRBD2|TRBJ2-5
TGCGCCAGCAGCTTGATGGGGGGGAGGGAAGAGACCCAGTACTTC
CASSLMGGREETQYF
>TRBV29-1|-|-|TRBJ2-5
TGCAGCGTCCACGACGGGCAAGAGACCCAGTACTTC
CSVHDGQETQYF